A single sample is the source of the 23 T cell receptor beta chains below, sequenced in a study of blood T cell repertoires in COVID-19. Libraries were prepared by immunoSEQ multiplex PCR; TCRdb keeps only in-frame clonotypes and omits some of them. The data hold more than 300,000 clones, with about 82% observed a single time. The specimen was peripheral blood. The receptors were sampled from a woman between 45 and 60 years old with acute or convalescent COVID-19.

This rearrangement joins TRBV5-1 to TRBJ1-1, with D possibly matching TRBD1 (6 bases). V was shortened by 3 bases and J by 0 bases, with 12 bases between the two germline ends. Germline lookup yields CDR1 SGHRS and CDR2 YFSETQ. This CDR3 spans 15 amino acids. The CDR3 DNA follows: TGCGCCAGCAGCTCCGGGACAACCATGAACACTGAAGCTTTCTTT. It codes for CASSSGTTMNTEAFF.

The J gene is TRBJ2-3, the V gene TRBV19; 10 bases align to TRBD2. Trimming at V came to 5 bases and at J to 5 bases, leaving 4 bases not matched to a gene. The CDR3 length is 14 residues. The germline V gene has CDR1 LNHDA and CDR2 SQIVND (reference sequence). The CDR3 region is CASSPRLAGDTQYF. The DNA for the CDR3 is TGTGCCAGTAGTCCAAGACTAGCGGGAGATACGCAGTATTTT. Filled out from reference TRBV19 and TRBJ2-3, the complete variable domain reads DGGITQSPKYLFRKEGQNVTLSCEQNLNHDAMYWYRQDPGQGLRLIYYSQIVNDFQKGDIAEGYSVSREKKESFPLTVTSAQKNPTAFYLCASSPRLAGDTQYFGPGTRLTVL.

V gene TRBV4-3 combines with J gene TRBJ1-4; no clear D. CDR1 is LGHNA and CDR2 is YSLEER in the germline V gene. The length of the CDR3 is 16 residues. V was shortened by 1 base and J by 7 bases, with 16 bases between the two germline ends. The CDR3 DNA is TGCGCCAGCAGCCAAGGCTCACGAGGAGGTGGTGAAAAACTGTTTTTT. As protein: CASSQGSRGGGEKLFF.

In this sample, this clone turned up once. Sequence at one end of the junction differs from germline and may be a read error. The V and J genes are TRBV2 and TRBJ1-1; 7 bases fit TRBD1. The CDR3 covers 14 residues. The V gene's germline CDR1 is SNHLY and CDR2 FYNNEI. The CDR3 region has the DNA TGTGCCAGCAGTGAAGAGGTCAGGGGGGCCGAGACGGTCTTT. Its translation: CASSEEVRGAETVF.

The rearrangement uses TRBV19 and TRBJ2-1; 7 positions agree with TRBD2. This CDR3 is 16 amino acids long. J lost 2 bases, V lost 4 bases, and 8 bases had no gene match. The germline V gene encodes CDR1 LNHDA and CDR2 SQIVND (reference sequence). CDR3 in DNA: TGTGCCAGTAGTAACAGCGGGACGTATCCCTACAATGAGCAGTTCTTC. Its protein is CASSNSGTYPYNEQFF.

The V gene is TRBV12-3 or TRBV12-4, the J gene TRBJ2-1; tentatively, D is TRBD2 (5 bases). V gave up 4 bases and J gave up 6 bases, with 10 bases separating them. This CDR3 region has 13 residues. The CDR3 is CASSYDRGNEQFF. The DNA of the CDR3 is TGTGCCAGCAGTTACGACCGGGGCAATGAGCAGTTCTTC.

The genes are TRBV5-4 and TRBJ2-1; 15 bases are a match to TRBD2. In germline, CDR1 is SGHNT, CDR2 YYREEE (reference sequence). The V segment lost 4 bases and the J segment 6 bases; nucleotides outside the gene matches: 5. The CDR3 has 16 amino acids. This chain's CDR3 is CASSAGLAGGSNEQFF. The CDR3 region has the DNA TGTGCCAGCAGCGCAGGACTAGCGGGAGGGAGCAATGAGCAGTTCTTC.

The rearrangement uses TRBV3-1 (or the pseudogene TRBV3-2) and TRBJ2-1, with 11 nucleotides matching TRBD2. The CDR3 is made up of 16 amino acids. V shed 1 base and J 7 bases; nucleotides not matched to a gene: 6. Germline V gene data show CDR1 as LGHDT and CDR2 as YNNKEL (reference sequence). The CDR3 DNA reads TGTGCCAGCAGCCAAGGCACTAGCGGGAGTTTGAATGAGCAGTTCTTC. It is translated as CASSQGTSGSLNEQFF.

The chain carries TRBV27 and TRBJ2-1, with TRBD2 identical over 7 bases. J was trimmed by 3 bases and V by 3 bases; bases with no gene match: 5. This CDR3 has 15 residues. The germline V gene encodes CDR1 MNHEY and CDR2 SMNVEV (reference sequence). The chain's CDR3 is CASSLMIAGYNEQFF. The CDR3 DNA sequence: TGTGCCAGCAGTTTGATGATAGCGGGCTACAATGAGCAGTTCTTC.

The V gene is TRBV4-1, the J gene TRBJ2-7, with D tentatively TRBD2 (6 bases). V lost 2 bases, J lost 6 bases, and 17 bases lay in between. CDR3 length: 15 amino acids. The germline V gene encodes CDR1 MGHRA and CDR2 YSYEKL. CDR3 in DNA: TGCGCCAGCAGCCAACGGCCGGGAGCGGGCGGCGAGCAGTACTTC. The encoded protein is CASSQRPGAGGEQYF.

The V call is TRBV5-4, the J call TRBJ1-1; 11 nucleotides agree with TRBD1. CDR3 length equals 14 residues. Trimming removed 4 bases from V and 6 bases from J; junction bases left unmatched: 5. Germline V CDR1 and CDR2: SGHNT, YYREEE (reference sequence). CDR3 loop: CASSRGQGAAEAFF. In nucleotides, the CDR3 is TGTGCCAGCAGCCGAGGACAGGGGGCCGCTGAAGCTTTCTTT.

The rearrangement links TRBV7-6 to TRBJ2-4, with D possibly TRBD2 on 7 matching bases. Trimming stripped 4 bases from V and 7 bases from J, with 20 bases between. The CDR3 is 16 amino acids. Germline CDR1 is SGHVS and CDR2 is FNYEAQ. DNA of the CDR3: TGTGCCAGCAGCTCGATCGGGGGGCAGGGCACTAACATTCAGTACTTC. It is translated as CASSSIGGQGTNIQYF. Full variable domain (outside the CDR3, taken from reference TRBV7-6 and TRBJ2-4): GAGVSQSPRYKVTKRGQDVALRCDPISGHVSLYWYRQALGQGPEFLTYFNYEAQQDKSGLPNDRFSAERPEGSISTLTIQRTEQRDSAMYRCASSSIGGQGTNIQYFGAGTRLSVL.

The gene calls are TRBV4-2 and TRBJ2-3, with a weak D call TRBD1 (5 bases). Germline V gene data show CDR1 as LGHNA and CDR2 as YNFKEQ. There are 17 residues in the CDR3. V was clipped by 2 bases and J by 5 bases, with 20 bases between them. The CDR3 nucleotides are TGTGCCAGCAGCCAACCCATTAGGGGTGGCGGTGGAGATACGCAGTATTTT. As protein: CASSQPIRGGGGDTQYF.

This sequence joins TRBV12-3 or TRBV12-4 and TRBJ1-1; D not resolved. V was clipped by 6 bases and J by 6 bases, with 11 bases between them. This CDR3 spans 12 amino acids. The CDR3 DNA reads TGTGCCAGCAGAGGCCGACGGGCTGAAGCTTTCTTT. Translating it yields CASRGRRAEAFF.

V usage is TRBV4-2 and J usage is TRBJ2-7; 10 bases map to TRBD2. J lost 8 bases, V lost 0 bases, and 7 bases had no gene match. This CDR3 is 15 amino acids long. CDR1 and CDR2 from the germline V gene are LGHNA and YNFKEQ. CDR3: CASSQEPSGSGQQYF. The CDR3 region has the DNA TGTGCCAGCAGCCAAGAGCCTAGCGGGAGTGGGCAGCAGTACTTC.

This chain connects TRBV4-2 to TRBJ1-5, with D unresolved. Germline V gives CDR1 LGHNA, CDR2 YNFKEQ. V dropped 1 base and J dropped 5 bases, with 9 bases sitting between them. This CDR3 contains 14 residues. CDR3 sequence reads: CASSQGLVDQPQHF. DNA for the CDR3: TGTGCCAGCAGCCAAGGTTTAGTGGATCAGCCCCAGCATTTT.

CDR3 in amino acids: CASKPSGIKETQYF. The DNA for the CDR3 is TGTGCCAGCAAGCCTAGCGGGATAAAAGAGACCCAGTACTTC. This chain uses TRBV28 with TRBJ2-5, with 9 nucleotides matching TRBD2. Germline V CDR1 and CDR2: MDHEN, SYDVKM. CDR3 size: 14 residues. Trimming cost V 7 bases and J 3 bases; bases outside gene matches: 6.

The chain is built from TRBV7-9 and TRBJ2-7; possibly TRBD2 for D (6 bases). Germline values: CDR1 SEHNR, CDR2 FQNEAQ (reference sequence). Trimming pared 5 bases from V and 2 bases from J, leaving 13 bases between. The CDR3 is made up of 14 amino acids. CDR3 in amino acids: CASSRDWEAYEQYF. The CDR3 DNA sequence: TGTGCCAGCAGCCGGGACTGGGAAGCCTACGAGCAGTACTTC.

The chain is built from TRBV7-2 and TRBJ2-7; 7 nucleotides align to TRBD2. The CDR3 covers 14 residues. Germline trimming cut 5 bases from V and 0 bases from J; bases unmatched to any gene: 4. CDR1 and CDR2 (germline): SGHTA, FQGNSA. CDR3 residues: CASSRRGDSYEQYF. The CDR3 coding sequence is TGTGCCAGCAGCCGTCGGGGGGACTCCTACGAGCAGTACTTC.

The chain combines TRBV7-2 with TRBJ2-1; perhaps TRBD2 as D (5 bases). The CDR3 totals 13 residues. Trimming stripped 2 bases from V and 11 bases from J, with 13 bases between. The germline gives CDR1 SGHTA, CDR2 FQGNSA. CDR3 sequence reads: CASSLYSGLKQFF. The CDR3 DNA reads TGTGCCAGCAGCTTATACTCGGGATTAAAGCAGTTCTTC.

Here the CDR3 DNA reads TGTGCCAGCAGTTTTGCCGGGACAGCGATTTCACCCCTCCACTTT. Encoded protein: CASSFAGTAISPLHF. The genes are TRBV28 and TRBJ1-6; TRBD1 matches 7 bases. After removal of 3 bases from V and 9 bases from J, the junction contained 8 bases not matched to a gene. This CDR3 is built from 15 residues. CDR1 is MDHEN and CDR2 is SYDVKM in the germline V gene.

The chain uses TRBV5-4 and TRBJ2-1, with D maybe TRBD2 (7 bases). V dropped 7 bases and J dropped 7 bases, with 18 bases sitting between them. CDR3 size: 14 residues. Germline CDR1 and CDR2: SGHNT and YYREEE (reference sequence). Here the CDR3 DNA reads TGTGCCAGCGCCCCGGGCGGGGGCGCGAATGAGCAGTTCTTC. It encodes CASAPGGGANEQFF.

The chain carries TRBV29-1 and TRBJ2-7; the D gene is possibly TRBD2 (5 bases). Trimming left V 5 bases short and J 1 base short, with 15 bases between. CDR1 and CDR2 from the germline V gene are SQVTM and ANQGSEA. The CDR3 has 14 amino acids. CDR3 sequence: CSVSEGFRSYEQYF. The CDR3 nucleotides are TGCAGCGTTTCAGAGGGTTTCCGTTCCTACGAGCAGTACTTC.